This T cell receptor beta chain was found in a study of blood T cell repertoires in COVID-19. The CDR3 consists of 15 residues. V lost 5 bases to trimming and J lost 8 bases; unmatched junction nucleotides: 11. Germline V CDR1 and CDR2: MNHEY, SMNVEV (reference sequence). Sequencing was performed with immunoSEQ multiplex PCR; in TCRdb, only in-frame clones are kept and a portion is missing. The sample yields 150,000 to 200,000 clones, roughly nine tenths seen once. The chain has TRBV27 and TRBJ2-1, with 8 bases lining up with TRBD2. Sequenced input: peripheral blood. The clonotype originates from a man younger than 35 who had recovered from COVID-19. CDR3 region: CASSPPGLGSHEQFF. CDR3 nucleotides: TGTGCCAGCAGTCCTCCGGGACTAGGGAGCCATGAGCAGTTCTTC.